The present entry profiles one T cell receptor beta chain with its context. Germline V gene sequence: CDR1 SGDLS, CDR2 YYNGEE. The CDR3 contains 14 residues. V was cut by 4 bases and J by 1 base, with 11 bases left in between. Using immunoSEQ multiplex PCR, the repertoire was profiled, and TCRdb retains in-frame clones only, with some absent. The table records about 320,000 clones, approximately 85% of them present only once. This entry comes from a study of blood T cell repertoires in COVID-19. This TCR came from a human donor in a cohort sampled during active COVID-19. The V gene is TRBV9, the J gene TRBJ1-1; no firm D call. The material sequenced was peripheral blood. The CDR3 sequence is CASSPLSRNTEAFF. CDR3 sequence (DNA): TGTGCCAGCAGCCCCCTTTCTAGGAACACTGAAGCTTTCTTT. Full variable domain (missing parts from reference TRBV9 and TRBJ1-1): DSGVTQTPKHLITATGQRVTLRCSPRSGDLSVYWYQQSLDQGLQFLIQYYNGEERAKGNILERFSAQQFPDLHSELNLSSLELGDSALYFCASSPLSRNTEAFFGQGTRLTVV.